The clone carrying this T cell receptor (beta chain) was detected ten times or more. Its cognate antigen is unknown. This entry belongs to a study of T-cell reconstitution after alpha-beta-depleted transplantation in children. Study outcomes and limitations: Diversity and T-cell counts at one year after transplant derived mostly from new T cells. In patients about two months after transplant, alpha-beta T cells reportedly arose from several hundred expanded graft clones. After transplant, high TCRbeta diversity at day 60 in some patients arose from surviving recipient T cells and thymic progenitors.

This CDR3 contains 14 residues. V was trimmed by 4 bases and J by 3 bases, leaving 12 bases between them. Germline CDR1 MNHEY, CDR2 SMNVEV (reference sequence). Construction of the TCRbeta library involved unique molecular identifiers. TCRdb reprocessed the PCR reads via MiXCR and lists one record per CDR3 protein. The sample consists of around 270,000 distinct CDR3 sequences, over 7.5% of them appearing once. Sample: peripheral blood, taken 360 days after TCRalphabeta/CD19-depleted stem cell transplant. This clonotype was obtained from a female patient aged 2 to 10 who had a stem cell transplant for Fanconi anemia, so the T cells may come from the graft donor. The chain couples TRBV27 to TRBJ1-1; TRBD1 is a possible D gene (5 bases). This chain's CDR3 is CASSYAVGDTEAFF. CDR3 DNA sequence: TGTGCCAGCAGTTACGCGGTGGGGGACACTGAAGCTTTCTTT.